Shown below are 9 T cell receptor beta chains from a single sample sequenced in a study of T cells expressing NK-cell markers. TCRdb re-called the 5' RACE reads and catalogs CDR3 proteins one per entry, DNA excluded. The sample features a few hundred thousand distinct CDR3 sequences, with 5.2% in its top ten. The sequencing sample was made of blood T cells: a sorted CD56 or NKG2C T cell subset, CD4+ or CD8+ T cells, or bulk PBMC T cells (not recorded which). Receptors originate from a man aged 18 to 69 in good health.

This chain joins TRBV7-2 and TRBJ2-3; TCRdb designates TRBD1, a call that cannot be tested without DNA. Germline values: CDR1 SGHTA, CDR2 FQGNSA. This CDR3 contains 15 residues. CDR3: CASSLGGQTTDTQYF. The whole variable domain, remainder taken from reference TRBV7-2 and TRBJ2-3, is GAGVSQSPSNKVTEKGKDVELRCDPISGHTALYWYRQSLGQGLEFLIYFQGNSAPDKSGLPSDRFSAERTGGSVSTLTIQRTQQEDSAVYLCASSLGGQTTDTQYFGPGTRLTVL.

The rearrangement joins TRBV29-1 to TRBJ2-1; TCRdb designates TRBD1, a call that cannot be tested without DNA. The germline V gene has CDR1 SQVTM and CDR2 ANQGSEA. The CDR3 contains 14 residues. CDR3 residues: CSVRTGGLKNEQFF.

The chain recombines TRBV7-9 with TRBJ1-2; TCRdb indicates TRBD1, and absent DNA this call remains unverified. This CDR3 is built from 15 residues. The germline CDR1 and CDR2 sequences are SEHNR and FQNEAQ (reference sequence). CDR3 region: CASSFDRGSNYGYTF.

CDR3 region: CASSRTGGTTEETQYF. This sequence joins TRBV4-2 and TRBJ2-5; TCRdb selects TRBD1, and the lack of DNA leaves this call unchecked. Germline V lookup: CDR1 LGHNA, CDR2 YNFKEQ. The CDR3 spans 16 residues.

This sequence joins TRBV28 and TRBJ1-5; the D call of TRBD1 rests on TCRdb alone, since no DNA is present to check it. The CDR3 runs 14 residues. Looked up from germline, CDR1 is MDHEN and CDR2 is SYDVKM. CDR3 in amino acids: CASSAGTAYQPQHF.

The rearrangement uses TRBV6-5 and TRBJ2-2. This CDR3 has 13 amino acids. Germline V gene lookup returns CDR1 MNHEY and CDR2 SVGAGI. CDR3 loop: CASSYLGTGELFF.

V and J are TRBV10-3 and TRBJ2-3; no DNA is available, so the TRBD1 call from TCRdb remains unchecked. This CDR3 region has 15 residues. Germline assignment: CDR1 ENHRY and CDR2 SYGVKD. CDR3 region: CAIKPGSLQTDTQYF.

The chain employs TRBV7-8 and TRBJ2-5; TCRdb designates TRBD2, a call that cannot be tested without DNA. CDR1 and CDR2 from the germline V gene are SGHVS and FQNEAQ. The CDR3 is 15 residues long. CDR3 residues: CASSLEFVGGETQYF.

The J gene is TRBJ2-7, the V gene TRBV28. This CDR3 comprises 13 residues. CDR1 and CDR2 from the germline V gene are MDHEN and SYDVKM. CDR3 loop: CASSFSVQREQYF.